A single sample is the source of the 5 T cell receptor beta chains below, sequenced in a study of post-analysis software for immune sequencing data. Overall study findings and caveats: Elevated frequency relative to controls characterized roughly five TRBV segments in patients, TRBV5-6, TRBV5-1 and TRBV20-1 among them.

The antigens for these receptors are not known. Unique molecular identifiers were present in the TCR beta cDNA libraries. TCRdb ran MiXCR on the PCR reads and lists one entry per CDR3 protein. The table records hundreds of thousands of distinct CDR3 sequences, roughly 50% of them present only once. The sequencing sample was made of blood. The receptors were gathered from a girl between 5 and 17 years old with multiple sclerosis.

This clonotype turned up a few times. This chain uses TRBV5-5 with TRBJ1-5, with no clear D. Germline loops: CDR1 SGHKS, CDR2 YYEKEE (reference sequence). The CDR3 is 15 residues long. V lost 0 bases and J 0 bases, leaving 7 bases between the germline ends. This CDR3 is CASSLVVDSNQPQHF. The CDR3 DNA reads as TGTGCCAGCAGCTTGGTAGTGGATAGCAATCAGCCCCAGCATTTT. Looking up the rest from reference TRBV5-5 and TRBJ1-5 gives the full variable domain: DAGVTQSPTHLIKTRGQQVTLRCSPISGHKSVSWYQQVLGQGPQFIFQYYEKEERGRGNFPDRFSARQFPNYSSELNVNALLLGDSALYLCASSLVVDSNQPQHFGDGTRLSIL.

This clonotype was detected a few times. This sequence joins TRBV20-1 and TRBJ2-1; D unresolved. Germline V lookup: CDR1 DFQATT, CDR2 SNEGSKA (reference sequence). The CDR3 spans 13 residues. CDR3 in amino acids: CSASGPSYNEQFF. CDR3 DNA: TGCAGCGCCTCTGGACCCTCCTACAATGAGCAGTTCTTC.

V gene TRBV12-3 or TRBV12-4 combines with J gene TRBJ2-3; TRBD2 is a possible D gene (5 bases). Trimming left V 1 base short and J 2 bases short, with 13 bases between. The CDR3 consists of 16 residues. CDR3 DNA: TGTGCCAGCAGTTTAGTGTTAGGAGCGGTCACAGATACGCAGTATTTT. Protein sequence: CASSLVLGAVTDTQYF.

The chain recombines TRBV27 with TRBJ2-5; either TRBD1 or TRBD2 may supply D (5 bases each). The germline CDR1 and CDR2 sequences are MNHEY and SMNVEV (reference sequence). V lost 4 bases to trimming and J lost 5 bases, with 20 bases between them. There are 16 residues in the CDR3. This CDR3 reads CASSSLGTNRRETQYF. The CDR3 region has the DNA TGTGCCAGCAGTTCGTTAGGGACCAACCGCCGGGAGACCCAGTACTTC.

Details on this clonotype: This clone may be a read error of a much larger clone one base away. The CDR3 here is CASSVGLAGVETQYF. The CDR3 DNA sequence: TGCGCCAGCAGCGTGGGACTAGCGGGAGTGGAGACCCAGTACTTC. The chain has TRBV5-1 and TRBJ2-5, with 14 positions matching TRBD2. V gave up 4 bases and J gave up 5 bases; unmatched junction bases: 4. This CDR3 is built from 15 residues. CDR1 and CDR2 (germline): SGHRS, YFSETQ.